The following is a TCR beta chain sequence with its context. In the authors' workflow: By means of reference gene primer amplification, nucleated cell counts were estimated. Sequenced by immunoSEQ multiplex PCR; TCRdb stores in-frame clones only, minus some. The V and J calls and the clone size are those of that table, but D and trimming were determined from the DNA. The profile covers some 100,000 clones, with about four fifths appearing a single time and around 9.3% taken by the ten largest. This entry is derived from a study of blood T cell repertoires in COVID-19. Across the study: Both acute and convalescent COVID-19 samples were obtained from the United States, Italy and Spain. T cells, B-cell-depleted T cells, or PBMCs supplied cDNA or gDNA.

Trimming at V came to 3 bases and at J to 5 bases, leaving 8 bases not matched to a gene. CDR3 size: 15 residues. Germline CDR1 and CDR2: MNHEY and SVGAGI. Sequenced sample: peripheral blood. The chain has TRBV6-5 and TRBJ1-2; TRBD1 matches 8 bases. This clonotype was sampled from a human donor in a cohort sampled during active COVID-19. The DNA of the CDR3 is TGTGCCAGCAGTTATTACCGGGACAGGTCGTATGGCTACACCTTC. Amino acids: CASSYYRDRSYGYTF.